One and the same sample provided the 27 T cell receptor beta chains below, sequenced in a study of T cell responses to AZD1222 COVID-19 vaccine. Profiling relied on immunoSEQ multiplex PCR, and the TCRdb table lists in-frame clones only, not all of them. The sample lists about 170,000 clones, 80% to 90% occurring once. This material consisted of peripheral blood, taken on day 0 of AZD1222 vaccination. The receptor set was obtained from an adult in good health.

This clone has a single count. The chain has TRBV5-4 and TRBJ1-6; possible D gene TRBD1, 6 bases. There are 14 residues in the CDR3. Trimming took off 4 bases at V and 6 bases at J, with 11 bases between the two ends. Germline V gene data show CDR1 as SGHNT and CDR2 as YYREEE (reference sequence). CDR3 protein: CASSLSGANSPLHF. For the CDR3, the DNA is TGTGCCAGCAGCCTATCAGGGGCTAATTCACCCCTCCACTTT.

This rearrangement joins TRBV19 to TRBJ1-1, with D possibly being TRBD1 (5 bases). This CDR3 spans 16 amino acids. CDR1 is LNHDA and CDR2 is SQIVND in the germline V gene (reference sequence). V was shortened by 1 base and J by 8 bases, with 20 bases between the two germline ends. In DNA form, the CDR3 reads TGTGCCAGTAGTATAGGGGGGGACCTTATCAACCCCGAAGCTTTCTTT. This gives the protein CASSIGGDLINPEAFF. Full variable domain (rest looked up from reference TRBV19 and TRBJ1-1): DGGITQSPKYLFRKEGQNVTLSCEQNLNHDAMYWYRQDPGQGLRLIYYSQIVNDFQKGDIAEGYSVSREKKESFPLTVTSAQKNPTAFYLCASSIGGDLINPEAFFGQGTRLTVV.

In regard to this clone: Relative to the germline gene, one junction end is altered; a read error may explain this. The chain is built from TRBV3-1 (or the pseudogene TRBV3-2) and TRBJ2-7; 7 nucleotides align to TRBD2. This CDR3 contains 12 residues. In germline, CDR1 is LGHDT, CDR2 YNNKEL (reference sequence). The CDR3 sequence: CASSLGLVALHF. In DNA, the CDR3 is TGTGCCAGCAGCCTCGGACTAGTGGCGTTGCACTTC.

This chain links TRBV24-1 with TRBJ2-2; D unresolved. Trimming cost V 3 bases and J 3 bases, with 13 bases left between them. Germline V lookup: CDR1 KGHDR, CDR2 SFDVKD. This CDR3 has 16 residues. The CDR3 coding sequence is TGTGCCACCAGTGATGGTAGGGCTCGGGACACCGGGGAGCTGTTTTTT. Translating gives CATSDGRARDTGELFF.

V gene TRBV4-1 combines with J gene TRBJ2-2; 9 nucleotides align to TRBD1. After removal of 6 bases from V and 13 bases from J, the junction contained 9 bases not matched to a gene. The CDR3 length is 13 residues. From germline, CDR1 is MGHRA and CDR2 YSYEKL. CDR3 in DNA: TGCGCCAGCAGACGGACAGGGGAAGAGCGGCTGTTTTTT. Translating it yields CASRRTGEERLFF.

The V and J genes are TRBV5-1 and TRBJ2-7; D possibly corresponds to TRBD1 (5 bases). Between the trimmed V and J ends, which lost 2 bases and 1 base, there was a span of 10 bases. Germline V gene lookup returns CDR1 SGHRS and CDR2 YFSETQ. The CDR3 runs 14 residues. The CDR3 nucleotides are TGCGCCAGCAGCTTAAGACAGACTTCCTACGAGCAGTACTTC. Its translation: CASSLRQTSYEQYF.

The CDR3 is CASAEGTSYYEQYV. The CDR3 DNA reads as TGTGCCAGTGCCGAAGGGACTAGCTACTACGAGCAGTACGTC. The chain combines TRBV6-5 with TRBJ2-7, with 9 positions matching TRBD2. Unmatched junction bases numbered 9, after V lost 9 bases and J lost 3 bases. The CDR3 covers 14 residues. Germline lookup yields CDR1 MNHEY and CDR2 SVGAGI.

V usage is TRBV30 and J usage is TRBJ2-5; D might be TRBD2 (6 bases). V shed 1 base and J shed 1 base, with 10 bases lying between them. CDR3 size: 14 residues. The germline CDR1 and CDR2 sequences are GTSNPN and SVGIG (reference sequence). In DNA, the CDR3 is TGTGCCTGGAGTGGGTGGGGGGTCCAAGAGACCCAGTACTTC. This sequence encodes CAWSGWGVQETQYF.

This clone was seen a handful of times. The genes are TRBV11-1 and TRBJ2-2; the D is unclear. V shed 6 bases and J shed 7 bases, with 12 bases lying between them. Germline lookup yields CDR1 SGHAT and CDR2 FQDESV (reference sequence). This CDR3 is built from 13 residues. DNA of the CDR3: TGTGCCAGCAGTAAAGAGCGAGGCGGGGAGCTGTTTTTT. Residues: CASSKERGGELFF.

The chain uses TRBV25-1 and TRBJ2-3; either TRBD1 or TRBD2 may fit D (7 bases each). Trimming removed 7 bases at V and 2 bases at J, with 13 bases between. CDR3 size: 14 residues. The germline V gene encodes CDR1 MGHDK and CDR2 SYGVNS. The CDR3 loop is CASTQGGHTDTQYF. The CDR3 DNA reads TGTGCCAGCACCCAGGGGGGGCACACAGATACGCAGTATTTT.

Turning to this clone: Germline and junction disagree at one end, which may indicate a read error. The CDR3 bases are TGTGCTAGCAGCTTAGGCCCCGACGGCGACGGGACCCAGTACTTC. It is translated as CASSLGPDGDGTQYF. The V and J genes are TRBV7-7 and TRBJ2-5; D remains unclear. The CDR3 runs 15 residues. Germline CDR1 is SSHAT and CDR2 is FNYEAQ (reference sequence).

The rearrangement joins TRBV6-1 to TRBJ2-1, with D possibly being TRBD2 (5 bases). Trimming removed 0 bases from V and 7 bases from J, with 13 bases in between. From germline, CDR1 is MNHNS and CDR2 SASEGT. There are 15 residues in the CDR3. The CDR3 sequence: CASSEALTGWNEQFF. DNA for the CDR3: TGTGCCAGCAGTGAAGCTCTGACGGGGTGGAATGAGCAGTTCTTC.

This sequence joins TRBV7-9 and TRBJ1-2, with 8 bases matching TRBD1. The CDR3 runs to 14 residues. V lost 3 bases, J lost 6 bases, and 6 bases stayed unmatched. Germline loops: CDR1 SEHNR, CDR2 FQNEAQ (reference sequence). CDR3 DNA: TGTGCCAGCAGCTTGACAGGGGAATTGAATGGCTACACCTTC. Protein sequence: CASSLTGELNGYTF.

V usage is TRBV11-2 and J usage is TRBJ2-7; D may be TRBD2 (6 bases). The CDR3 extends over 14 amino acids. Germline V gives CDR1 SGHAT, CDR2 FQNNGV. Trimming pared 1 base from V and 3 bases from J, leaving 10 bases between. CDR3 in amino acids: CASSLATGGYEQYV. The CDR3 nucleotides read TGTGCCAGCAGCTTAGCCACCGGGGGCTACGAGCAGTACGTC.

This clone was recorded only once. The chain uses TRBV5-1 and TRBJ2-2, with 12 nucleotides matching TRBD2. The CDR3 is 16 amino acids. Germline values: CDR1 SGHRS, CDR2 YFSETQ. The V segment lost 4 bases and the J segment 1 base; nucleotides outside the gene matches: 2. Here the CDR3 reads CASSALAGGNTGELFF. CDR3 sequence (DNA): TGCGCCAGCAGCGCACTAGCGGGGGGGAACACCGGGGAGCTGTTTTTT.

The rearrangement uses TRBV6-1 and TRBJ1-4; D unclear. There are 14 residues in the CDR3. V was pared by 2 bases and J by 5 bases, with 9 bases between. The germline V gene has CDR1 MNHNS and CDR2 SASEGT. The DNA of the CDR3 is TGTGCCAGCAGTGAAAGCAGTTTAAATGAAAAACTGTTTTTT. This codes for CASSESSLNEKLFF.

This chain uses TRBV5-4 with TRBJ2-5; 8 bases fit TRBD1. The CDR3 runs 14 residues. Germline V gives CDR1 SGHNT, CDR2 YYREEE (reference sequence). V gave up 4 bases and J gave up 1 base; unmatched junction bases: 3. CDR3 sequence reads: CASSPGTGQETQYF. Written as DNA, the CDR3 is TGTGCCAGCAGCCCGGGGACAGGCCAAGAGACCCAGTACTTC.

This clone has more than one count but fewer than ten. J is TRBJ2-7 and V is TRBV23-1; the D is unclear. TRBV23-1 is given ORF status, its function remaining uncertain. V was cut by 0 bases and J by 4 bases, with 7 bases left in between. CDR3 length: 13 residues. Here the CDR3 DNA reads TGCGCCAGCAGTCAATCGATCCCATACGAGCAGTACGTC. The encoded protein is CASSQSIPYEQYV.

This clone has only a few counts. This CDR3 is CASTGLASPYEQYF. The CDR3 nucleotides read TGTGCCAGCACCGGACTAGCGTCCCCTTACGAGCAGTACTTC. The chain recombines TRBV6-5 with TRBJ2-7; 9 nucleotides agree with TRBD2. Germline CDR1 reads MNHEY; CDR2 reads SVGAGI. This CDR3 region has 14 residues. The junction had 8 bases not matched to a gene; V was cut back by 7 bases and J by 4 bases.

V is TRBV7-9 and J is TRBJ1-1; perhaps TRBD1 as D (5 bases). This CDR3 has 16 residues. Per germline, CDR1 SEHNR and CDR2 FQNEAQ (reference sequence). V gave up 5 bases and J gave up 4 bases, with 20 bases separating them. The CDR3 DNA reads TGTGCCAGCAGCGTGGGGGATTTTGCTGCGAGCACTGAAGCTTTCTTT. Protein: CASSVGDFAASTEAFF.

The CDR3 spells CASSIKQGFDGYTF. DNA for the CDR3: TGTGCCAGTAGTATTAAACAGGGTTTTGATGGCTACACCTTC. The rearrangement links TRBV19 to TRBJ1-2; possibly TRBD1 for D (6 bases). The length of the CDR3 is 14 residues. Trimming took off 3 bases at V and 6 bases at J, with 14 bases between the two ends. Germline V gives CDR1 LNHDA, CDR2 SQIVND (reference sequence).

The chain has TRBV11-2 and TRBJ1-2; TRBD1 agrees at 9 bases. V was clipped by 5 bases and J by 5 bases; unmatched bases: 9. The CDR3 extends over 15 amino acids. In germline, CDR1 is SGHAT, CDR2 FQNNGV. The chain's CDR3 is CASSPRQGDIYGYTF. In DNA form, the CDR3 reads TGTGCCAGCAGCCCTCGACAGGGGGACATATATGGCTACACCTTC.

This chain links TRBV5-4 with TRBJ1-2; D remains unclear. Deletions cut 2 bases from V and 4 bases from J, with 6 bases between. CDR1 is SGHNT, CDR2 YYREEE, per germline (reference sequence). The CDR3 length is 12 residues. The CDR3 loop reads CASSFDTYGYTF. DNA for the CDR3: TGTGCCAGCAGCTTTGATACCTATGGCTACACCTTC. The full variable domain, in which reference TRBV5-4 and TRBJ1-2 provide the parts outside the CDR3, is ETGVTQSPTHLIKTRGQQVTLRCSSQSGHNTVSWYQQALGQGPQFIFQYYREEENGRGNFPPRFSGLQFPNYSSELNVNALELDDSALYLCASSFDTYGYTFGSGTRLTVV.

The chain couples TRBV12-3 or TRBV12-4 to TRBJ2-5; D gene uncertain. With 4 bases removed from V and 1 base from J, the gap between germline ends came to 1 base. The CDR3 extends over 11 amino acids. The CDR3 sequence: CASSSQETQYF. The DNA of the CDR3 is TGTGCCAGCAGTTCCCAAGAGACCCAGTACTTC.

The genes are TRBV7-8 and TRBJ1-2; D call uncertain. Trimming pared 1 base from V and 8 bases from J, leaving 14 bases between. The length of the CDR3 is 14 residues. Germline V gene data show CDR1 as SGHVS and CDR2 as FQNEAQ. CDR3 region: CASSLDLREGGYTF. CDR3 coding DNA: TGTGCCAGCAGCTTAGACTTACGGGAAGGAGGCTACACCTTC.

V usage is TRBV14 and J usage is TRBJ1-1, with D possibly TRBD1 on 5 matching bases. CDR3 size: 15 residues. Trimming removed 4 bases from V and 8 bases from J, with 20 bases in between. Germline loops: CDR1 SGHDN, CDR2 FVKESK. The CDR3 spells CASSPPWGGRPEAFF. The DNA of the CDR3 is TGTGCCAGCAGCCCCCCCTGGGGGGGAAGGCCCGAAGCTTTCTTT.

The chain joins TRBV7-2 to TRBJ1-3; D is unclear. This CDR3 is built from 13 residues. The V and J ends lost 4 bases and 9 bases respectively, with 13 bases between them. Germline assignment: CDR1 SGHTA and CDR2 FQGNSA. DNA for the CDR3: TGTGCCAGCAGCTCCAACTCCGGGCTCACCATATATTTT. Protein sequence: CASSSNSGLTIYF. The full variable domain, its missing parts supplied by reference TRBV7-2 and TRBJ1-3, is GAGVSQSPSNKVTEKGKDVELRCDPISGHTALYWYRQSLGQGLEFLIYFQGNSAPDKSGLPSDRFSAERTGGSVSTLTIQRTQQEDSAVYLCASSSNSGLTIYFGEGSWLTVV.